In this sample, the clone carrying this T cell receptor beta chain turned up many times. The target antigen is unknown. In making TCR beta libraries, quantitative 5'-RACE with molecular barcodes was used. TCRdb ran MiXCR on the 5' RACE reads and lists one entry per CDR3 protein. The table has roughly 120,000 distinct CDR3 sequences, roughly an eighth seen once; the top ten hold under 3%. CDR1 and CDR2 (germline): DFQATT, SNEGSKA (reference sequence). CDR3 length: 14 amino acids. The V end was cut by 6 bases, the J end by 1 base, with 14 bases between. The data stem from a study of CD8 T cells in ankylosing spondylitis. General observations from the study: From matched ankylosing spondylitis synovial fluid, disease-linked clones were reportedly recovered at significantly enriched levels. Past studies reported some motif variants in reactive arthritis synovial fluid and blood.

The source is a female donor with ankylosing spondylitis or in good health (not recorded which). Sequencing was carried out using blood, either unsorted or a sorted T cell fraction (not recorded which). The gene calls are TRBV20-1 and TRBJ2-3; a weak D match, TRBD1 (6 bases). This chain's CDR3 is CSATRGSGTDTQYF. CDR3 DNA: TGCAGTGCAACGAGGGGGAGTGGCACAGATACGCAGTATTTT.